One sample yielded the 8 T cell receptor beta chains listed below, sequenced in a study of vaccination and CD4 T cells after COVID-19. The treatment here: roughly 10-day PBMC culture with coronavirus spike peptide pools or control peptides (ViraFEST assay). CD4+ T cells that came from the unexposed donor were collected before the COVID-19 pandemic (2011-2018). Sequencing of the DNA from cultured CD4+ T cells was carried out with the Oncomine TCR Beta short-read assay. TCRdb itself ran the PCR reads through MiXCR, one entry per CDR3 protein. This table holds 750 to 850 distinct CDR3 sequences, about a tenth found once. Their antigens are not known. The sequenced sample was CD4+ T cells from blood, cultured in vitro. These receptor sequences come from a human donor in good health.

This clonotype has a handful of counts. CDR3: CASSLLQGMNYNEQFF. The CDR3 nucleotides read TGTGCCAGCAGCTTGCTACAGGGAATGAACTACAATGAGCAGTTCTTC. The chain joins TRBV7-9 to TRBJ2-1, with D possibly being TRBD1 (6 bases). The CDR3 spans 16 residues. V lost 3 bases and J lost 3, with 15 bases in between. Germline V CDR1 and CDR2: SEHNR, FQNEAQ (reference sequence). The whole variable domain, filled in from reference TRBV7-9 and TRBJ2-1, reads DTGVSQNPRHKITKRGQNVTFRCDPISEHNRLYWYRQTLGQGPEFLTYFQNEAQLEKSRLLSDRFSAERPKGSFSTLEIQRTEQGDSAMYLCASSLLQGMNYNEQFFGPGTRLTVL.

By sample fraction, this clonotype is medium-sized (0.01 to 0.1%). J is TRBJ2-7 and V is TRBV24-1; D unresolved. The germline CDR1 and CDR2 sequences are KGHDR and SFDVKD. This CDR3 has 14 amino acids. Trimming took off 4 bases at V and 3 bases at J, with 12 bases between the two ends. The CDR3 bases are TGTGCCACCAGTGACACGAACTCCGTCTACGAGCAGTACTTC. Its protein product is CATSDTNSVYEQYF.

A remark on this clonotype: A much larger clone sits a single nucleotide away, making a read error possible. The gene calls are TRBV12-3 or TRBV12-4 and TRBJ2-5; 11 nucleotides match TRBD2. The J segment lost 7 bases and the V segment lost 4 bases, leaving 8 bases of the junction unmatched. This CDR3 spans 15 amino acids. This CDR3 is CASSSMTSGAGTQYF. The CDR3 DNA reads TGTGCCAGCAGTTCGATGACTAGCGGGGCGGGGACCCAGTACTTC.

By its share, this clonotype is large. The CDR3 loop is CASSLWGLGNTIYF. The CDR3 coding sequence is TGTGCCAGCAGCTTATGGGGGCTCGGAAACACCATATATTTT. J is TRBJ1-3 and V is TRBV7-2; D perhaps matches TRBD1 (6 bases). Germline V gene data show CDR1 as SGHTA and CDR2 as FQGNSA. The CDR3 sequence is 14 residues long. Trimming left V 2 bases short and J 4 bases short, with 9 bases between.

Sample share makes this clonotype medium-sized. The chain carries TRBV20-1 and TRBJ2-7; no clear D gene. The germline V gene encodes CDR1 DFQATT and CDR2 SNEGSKA (reference sequence). The CDR3 spans 15 residues. The ends were cut back, 5 bases at V and 5 bases at J, with 22 bases in the middle. In DNA form, the CDR3 reads TGCAGTGCTCCCCTTCCGACCGGATTGGATGACGAGCAGTACTTC. Translation gives CSAPLPTGLDDEQYF.

This clonotype was detected only a few times. The chain carries TRBV28 and TRBJ2-7, with 8 nucleotides matching TRBD2. V shed 1 base and J 2 bases; nucleotides not matched to a gene: 4. Per the germline V gene, CDR1 is MDHEN and CDR2 is SYDVKM. CDR3 length: 15 amino acids. Here the CDR3 reads CASSLSRGVAYEQYF. The CDR3 DNA reads as TGTGCCAGCAGTTTATCGCGGGGGGTTGCCTACGAGCAGTACTTC.

This clonotype has only a few counts. The rearrangement links TRBV7-9 to TRBJ2-1, with no clear D. The ends were cut back, 5 bases at V and 0 bases at J, with 11 bases in the middle. Germline V gene data show CDR1 as SEHNR and CDR2 as FQNEAQ (reference sequence). This CDR3 spans 15 amino acids. CDR3 coding DNA: TGTGCCAGCAGCGGTCTTTTGCTCTCCTACAATGAGCAGTTCTTC. Translating it yields CASSGLLLSYNEQFF.

This clonotype is termed large. The chain combines TRBV20-1 with TRBJ1-1; D is unresolved. Germline CDR1 reads DFQATT; CDR2 reads SNEGSKA (reference sequence). The CDR3 is made up of 10 amino acids. Trimming took off 3 bases at V and 10 bases at J, with 9 bases between the two ends. The CDR3 protein is CSASSRGAFF. The CDR3 DNA sequence: TGCAGTGCTAGTTCTCGTGGAGCTTTCTTT.